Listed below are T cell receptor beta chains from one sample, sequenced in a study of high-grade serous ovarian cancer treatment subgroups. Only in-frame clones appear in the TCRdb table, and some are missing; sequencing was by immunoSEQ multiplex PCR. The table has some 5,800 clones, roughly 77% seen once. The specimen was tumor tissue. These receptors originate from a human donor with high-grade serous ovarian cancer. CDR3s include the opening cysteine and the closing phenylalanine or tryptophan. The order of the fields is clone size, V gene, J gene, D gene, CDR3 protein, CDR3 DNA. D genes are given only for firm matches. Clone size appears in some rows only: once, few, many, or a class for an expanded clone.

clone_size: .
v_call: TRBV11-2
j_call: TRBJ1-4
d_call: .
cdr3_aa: CASSLEGGGGVTEKLFF
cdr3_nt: TGTGCCAGCAGCTTAGAGGGCGGGGGGGGTGTGACCGAAAAACTGTTTTTT

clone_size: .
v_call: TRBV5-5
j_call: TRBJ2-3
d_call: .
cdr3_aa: CASSLVLGEADTQYF
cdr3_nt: TGTGCCAGCAGCTTGGTGTTAGGGGAAGCAGATACGCAGTATTTT

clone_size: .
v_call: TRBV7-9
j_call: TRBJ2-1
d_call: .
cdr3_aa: CASSSERIAPEQFF
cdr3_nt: TGTGCCAGCAGTTCGGAAAGAATAGCCCCAGAGCAGTTCTTC

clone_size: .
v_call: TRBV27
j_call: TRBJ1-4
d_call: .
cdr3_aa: CASRGLAGTEKLFF
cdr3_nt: TGTGCCAGCAGGGGGCTTGCAGGGACCGAAAAACTGTTTTTT

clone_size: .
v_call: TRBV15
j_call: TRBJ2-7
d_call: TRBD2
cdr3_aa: CATSLGLAAVGEQYF
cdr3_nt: TGTGCCACCAGCCTTGGACTAGCGGCCGTCGGGGAGCAGTACTTC

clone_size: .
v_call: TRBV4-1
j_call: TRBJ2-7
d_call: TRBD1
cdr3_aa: CASSQVGVVGQGVPYEQYF
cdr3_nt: TGCGCCAGCAGCCAAGTAGGAGTAGTGGGACAGGGTGTCCCCTACGAGCAGTACTTC

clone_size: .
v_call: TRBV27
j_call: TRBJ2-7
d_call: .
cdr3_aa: CASTMILTGEQYF
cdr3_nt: TGTGCCAGCACCATGATATTAACCGGCGAGCAGTACTTC

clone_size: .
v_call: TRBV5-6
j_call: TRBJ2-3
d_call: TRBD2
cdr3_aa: CASSFGLAGATSTDTQYF
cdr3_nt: TGTGCCAGCAGCTTCGGACTAGCGGGGGCGACTAGCACAGATACGCAGTATTTT

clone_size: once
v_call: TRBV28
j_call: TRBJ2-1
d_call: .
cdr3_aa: CATRENEQFF
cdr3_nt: TGTGCCACGAGGGAAAATGAGCAGTTCTTC

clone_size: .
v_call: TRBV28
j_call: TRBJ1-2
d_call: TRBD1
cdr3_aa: CASSGMDRPIF
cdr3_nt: TGTGCCAGCAGCGGTATGGACAGGCCCATATTC

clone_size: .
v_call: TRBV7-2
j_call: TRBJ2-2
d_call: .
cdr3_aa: CASSREVNTGELFF
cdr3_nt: TGTGCCAGCAGCCGAGAGGTTAACACCGGGGAGCTGTTTTTT

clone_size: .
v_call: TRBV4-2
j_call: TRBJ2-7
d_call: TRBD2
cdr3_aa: CASSPSSGRGSSYEQYF
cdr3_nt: TGTGCCAGCAGCCCCAGCTCCGGGAGGGGGTCCTCCTACGAGCAGTACTTC

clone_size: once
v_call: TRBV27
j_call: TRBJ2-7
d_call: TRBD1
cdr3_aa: CASSPQGAVYEQYF
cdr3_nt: TGTGCCAGCAGTCCCCAGGGGGCGGTCTACGAGCAGTACTTC

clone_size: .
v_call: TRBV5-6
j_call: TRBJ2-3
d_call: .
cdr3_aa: CASSFLKTASTDTQYF
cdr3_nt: TGTGCCAGCAGCTTCCTAAAGACAGCAAGCACAGATACGCAGTATTTT

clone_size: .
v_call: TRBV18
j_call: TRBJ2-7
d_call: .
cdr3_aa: CASSPPTPGAYEQYF
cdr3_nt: TGTGCCAGCTCACCACCGACCCCTGGGGCCTACGAGCAGTACTTC

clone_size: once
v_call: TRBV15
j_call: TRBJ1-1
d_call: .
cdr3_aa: CATSVPRWGPMNTEAFF
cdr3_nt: TGTGCCACCAGCGTCCCTCGCTGGGGGCCCATGAACACTGAAGCTTTCTTT

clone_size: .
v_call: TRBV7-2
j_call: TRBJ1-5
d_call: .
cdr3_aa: CASSLGNQPQHF
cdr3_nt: TGTGCCAGCAGCCTGGGAAATCAGCCCCAGCATTTT

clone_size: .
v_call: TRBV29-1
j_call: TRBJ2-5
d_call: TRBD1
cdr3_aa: CSVAADRVRETQYF
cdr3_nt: TGCAGCGTGGCCGCGGACAGGGTTCGCGAGACCCAGTACTTC

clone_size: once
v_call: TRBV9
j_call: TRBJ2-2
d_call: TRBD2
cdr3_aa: CASSPLWRGSGGELFF
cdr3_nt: TGTGCCAGCAGCCCTCTCTGGCGGGGGTCCGGCGGGGAGCTGTTTTTT

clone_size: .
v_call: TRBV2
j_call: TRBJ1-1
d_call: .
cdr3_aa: CASSEEGYTEAFF
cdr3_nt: TGTGCCAGCAGTGAGGAGGGTTACACTGAAGCTTTCTTT

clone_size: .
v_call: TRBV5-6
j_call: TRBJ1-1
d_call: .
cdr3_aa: CASSWGMLGAFF
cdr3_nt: TGTGCCAGCAGCTGGGGCATGTTGGGGGCTTTCTTT

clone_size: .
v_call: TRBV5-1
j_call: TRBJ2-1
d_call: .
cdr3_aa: CASSLGLGYHEQFF
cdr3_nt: TGCGCCAGCAGCTTGGGACTAGGTTACCATGAGCAGTTCTTC

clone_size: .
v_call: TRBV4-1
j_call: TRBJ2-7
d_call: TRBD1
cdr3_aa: CASSQATGTGVFDYEQYF
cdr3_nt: TGCGCCAGCAGCCAGGCGACCGGGACAGGGGTATTCGACTACGAGCAGTACTTC

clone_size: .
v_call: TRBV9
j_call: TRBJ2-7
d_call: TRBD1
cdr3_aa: CASSVDGTGVFYEQYF
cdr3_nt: TGTGCCAGCAGCGTAGACGGGACAGGGGTTTTCTACGAGCAGTACTTC

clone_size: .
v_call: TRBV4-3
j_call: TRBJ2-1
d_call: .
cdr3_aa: CASSQERHEQFF
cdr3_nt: TGCGCCAGCAGCCAAGAGAGACATGAGCAGTTCTTC

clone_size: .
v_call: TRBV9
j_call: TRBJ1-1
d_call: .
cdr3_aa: CASSATSMNTEAFF
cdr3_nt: TGTGCCAGCAGCGCAACCAGTATGAACACTGAAGCTTTCTTT

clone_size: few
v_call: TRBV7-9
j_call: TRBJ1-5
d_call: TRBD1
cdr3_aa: CASSLLGTGANQPQHF
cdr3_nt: TGTGCCAGCAGCCTATTAGGAACAGGGGCGAATCAGCCCCAGCATTTT

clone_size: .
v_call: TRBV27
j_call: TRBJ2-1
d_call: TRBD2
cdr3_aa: CASSLFFLAGSYNEQFF
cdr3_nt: TGTGCCAGCAGTCTCTTTTTTCTAGCGGGGTCCTACAATGAGCAGTTCTTC

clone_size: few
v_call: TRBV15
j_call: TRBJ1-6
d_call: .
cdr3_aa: CATSRGEGPTYNSPLHF
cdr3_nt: TGTGCCACCAGCAGGGGGGAGGGCCCTACTTATAATTCACCCCTCCACTTT

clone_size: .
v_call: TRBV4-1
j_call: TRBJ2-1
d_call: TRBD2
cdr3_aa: CASSQDTSGGTYNEQFF
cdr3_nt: TGCGCCAGCAGCCAAGATACCAGCGGGGGTACCTACAATGAGCAGTTCTTC

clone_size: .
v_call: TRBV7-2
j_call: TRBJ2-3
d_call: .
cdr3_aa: CASSFDPSGAQYF
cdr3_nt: TGTGCCAGCAGCTTCGATCCATCGGGGGCGCAGTATTTT

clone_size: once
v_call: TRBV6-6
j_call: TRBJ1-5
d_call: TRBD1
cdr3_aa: CASSGRTGGNQPQHF
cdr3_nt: TGTGCCAGCAGTGGCAGGACAGGGGGAAATCAGCCCCAGCATTTT

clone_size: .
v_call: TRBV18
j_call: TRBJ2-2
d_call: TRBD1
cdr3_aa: CASSPRGTGNTGELFF
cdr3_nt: TGTGCCAGCTCACCACGAGGGACAGGTAACACCGGGGAGCTGTTTTTT

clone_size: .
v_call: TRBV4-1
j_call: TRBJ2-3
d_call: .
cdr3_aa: CASSRQPTDTQYF
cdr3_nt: TGCGCCAGCAGCCGACAACCCACAGATACGCAGTATTTT

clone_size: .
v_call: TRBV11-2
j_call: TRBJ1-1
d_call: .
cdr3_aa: CASSLDLQGWNTEAFF
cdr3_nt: TGTGCCAGCAGCTTAGACCTACAGGGATGGAACACTGAAGCTTTCTTT

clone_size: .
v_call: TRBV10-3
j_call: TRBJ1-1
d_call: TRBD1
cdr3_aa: CAIRTGVGTEAFF
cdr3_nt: TGTGCCATCAGGACAGGGGTGGGCACTGAAGCTTTCTTT

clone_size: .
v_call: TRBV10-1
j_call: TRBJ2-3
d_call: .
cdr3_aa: CASSIRGKEDTQYF
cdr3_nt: TGCGCCAGCAGTATCCGGGGGAAGGAAGATACGCAGTATTTT

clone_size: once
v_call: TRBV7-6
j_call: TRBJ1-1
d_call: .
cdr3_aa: CASSLARGTEAFF
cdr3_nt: TGTGCCAGCAGCTTAGCGCGGGGCACTGAAGCTTTCTTT

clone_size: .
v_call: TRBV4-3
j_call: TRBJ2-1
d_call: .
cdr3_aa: CASSQLLALVHEQFF
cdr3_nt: TGCGCCAGCAGCCAGCTACTGGCTTTGGTACATGAGCAGTTCTTC

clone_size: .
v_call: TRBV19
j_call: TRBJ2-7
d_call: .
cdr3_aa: CASSLSGRAVSDEQYF
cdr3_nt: TGTGCCAGTAGCCTTTCGGGACGGGCCGTTTCGGACGAGCAGTACTTC

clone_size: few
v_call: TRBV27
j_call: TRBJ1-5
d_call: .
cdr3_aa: CASSLFPPGQLPASNQPQHF
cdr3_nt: TGTGCCAGCAGTTTATTTCCGCCGGGCCAGTTACCTGCTAGCAATCAGCCCCAGCATTTT

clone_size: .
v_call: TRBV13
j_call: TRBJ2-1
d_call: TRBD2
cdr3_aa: CASSLSGGYNEQFF
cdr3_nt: TGTGCCAGCAGCTTATCGGGGGGGTACAATGAGCAGTTCTTC

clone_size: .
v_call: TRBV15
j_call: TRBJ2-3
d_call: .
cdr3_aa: CATSKLTDTQYF
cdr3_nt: TGTGCCACCAGCAAATTGACAGATACGCAGTATTTT

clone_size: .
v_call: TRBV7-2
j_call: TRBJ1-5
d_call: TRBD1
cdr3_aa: CASSGDRYQPQHF
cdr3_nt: TGTGCCAGCAGCGGGGACAGGTATCAGCCCCAGCATTTT

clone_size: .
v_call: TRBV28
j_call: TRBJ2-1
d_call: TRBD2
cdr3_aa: CASSWTSGVDEQFF
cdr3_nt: TGTGCCAGCAGTTGGACTAGCGGGGTGGATGAGCAGTTCTTC

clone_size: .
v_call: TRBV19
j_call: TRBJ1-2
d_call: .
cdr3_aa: CASSIPTQRGYTF
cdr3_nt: TGTGCCAGTAGTATCCCCACCCAGCGAGGCTACACCTTC

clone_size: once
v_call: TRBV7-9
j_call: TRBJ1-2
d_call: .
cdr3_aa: CASSLGMGGLYGYTF
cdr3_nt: TGTGCCAGCAGCTTAGGGATGGGGGGCCTCTATGGCTACACCTTC

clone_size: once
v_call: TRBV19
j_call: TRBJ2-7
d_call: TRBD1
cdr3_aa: CASSISRGPGTGSDEQYF
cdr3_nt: TGTGCCAGTAGTATTTCTCGGGGGCCCGGGACAGGGTCTGACGAGCAGTACTTC

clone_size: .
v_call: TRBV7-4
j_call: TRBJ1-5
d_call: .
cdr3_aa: CASSLNQPQHF
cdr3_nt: TGTGCCAGCAGCTTAAATCAGCCCCAGCATTTT

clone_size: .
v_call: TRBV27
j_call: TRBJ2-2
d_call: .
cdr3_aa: CASGRQWNTGELFF
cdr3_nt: TGTGCCAGCGGTCGACAGTGGAACACCGGGGAGCTGTTTTTT

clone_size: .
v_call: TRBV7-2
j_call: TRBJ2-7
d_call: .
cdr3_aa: CASASPTSYEQYF
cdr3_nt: TGTGCCAGCGCCTCCCCGACCTCCTACGAGCAGTACTTC

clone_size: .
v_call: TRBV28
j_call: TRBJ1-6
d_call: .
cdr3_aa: CASSLRGDNSPLHF
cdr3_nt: TGTGCCAGCAGTTTAAGGGGGGATAATTCACCCCTCCACTTT